The 24 T cell receptor beta chains below all came from one sample that was sequenced in a study of cytomegalovirus exposure and HLA in healthy donors (dated by TCRdb to the late 2010s). Libraries came from the immunoSEQ multiplex PCR assay. The multiplex PCR relied on a mix of 60 forward primers for TCR Vbeta segments and 13 reverse primers for TCR Jbeta segments. As stored in TCRdb, this immuneACCESS dataset retains in-frame rearrangements with V and J assigned. A fraction of the clones does not appear; measured against another copy, unresolved V genes explain less than half of the discrepancy, and the remainder lacks a known reason. The sample table shows about 200,000 clones, and 60% to 80% are seen once. Of the sample, roughly 3% falls within the top ten clones. The sample was PBMCs. The receptors were gathered from a woman in her twenties or thirties in good health and CMV-seronegative.

The gene calls are TRBV7-9 and TRBJ1-5, with D perhaps matching TRBD1 (6 bases). V was clipped by 5 bases and J by 6 bases, with 14 bases between them. This CDR3 spans 14 amino acids. Germline V gives CDR1 SEHNR, CDR2 FQNEAQ (reference sequence). As DNA, the CDR3 is TGTGCCAGCAGCAGCCCGGGACACGTTCAGCCCCAGCATTTT. Translated, it gives CASSSPGHVQPQHF. The full variable domain, in which reference TRBV7-9 and TRBJ1-5 provide the parts outside the CDR3, is DTGVSQNPRHKITKRGQNVTFRCDPISEHNRLYWYRQTLGQGPEFLTYFQNEAQLEKSRLLSDRFSAERPKGSFSTLEIQRTEQGDSAMYLCASSSPGHVQPQHFGDGTRLSIL.

The chain carries TRBV13 and TRBJ1-1, with no clear D. V lost 4 bases and J lost 1, with 10 bases in between. The V gene's germline CDR1 is PRHDT and CDR2 FYEKMQ (reference sequence). The CDR3 is 14 amino acids. CDR3 residues: CASSSPPGNTEAFF. CDR3 DNA sequence: TGTGCCAGCAGCTCCCCCCCCGGGAACACTGAAGCTTTCTTT.

This chain links TRBV27 with TRBJ2-2; perhaps TRBD2 as D (5 bases). Germline V gives CDR1 MNHEY, CDR2 SMNVEV (reference sequence). V was pared by 8 bases and J by 6 bases, with 7 bases between. The CDR3 sequence is 11 residues long. In DNA form, the CDR3 reads TGTGCCAGCCGGGGTCCCGGGGAGCTGTTTTTT. Translating gives CASRGPGELFF.

For the CDR3, the DNA is TGTGCCAGTAGTATGGGACTAGCGGTCTCCTACGAGCAGTACTTC. This gives the protein CASSMGLAVSYEQYF. The chain has TRBV19 and TRBJ2-7; 11 bases are a match to TRBD2. V was clipped by 3 bases and J by 0 bases; unmatched bases: 1. Germline V gene lookup returns CDR1 LNHDA and CDR2 SQIVND (reference sequence). This CDR3 is 15 amino acids long.

This chain links TRBV9 with TRBJ1-1, with 7 bases aligning to TRBD1. The germline V gene encodes CDR1 SGDLS and CDR2 YYNGEE. This CDR3 is 14 amino acids long. The J segment lost 10 bases and the V segment lost 4 bases, leaving 13 bases of the junction unmatched. The CDR3 nucleotides are TGTGCCAGCAGCATAGTTGTAGGGGGCGCAGGAGCTTTCTTT. Protein: CASSIVVGGAGAFF.

V and J are TRBV7-9 and TRBJ2-1; 7 positions agree with TRBD1. Germline V gene lookup returns CDR1 SEHNR and CDR2 FQNEAQ (reference sequence). The CDR3 runs to 14 residues. V shed 6 bases and J 9 bases; nucleotides not matched to a gene: 11. The CDR3 DNA follows: TGTGCCAGCAGTGGGACAGTCTCAGGGGGTGAGCAGTTCTTC. It codes for CASSGTVSGGEQFF.

This clone has a single count. The sample carries other DNA sequences with the same CDR3. This chain connects TRBV6-6 to TRBJ1-3; 7 bases are a match to TRBD1. This CDR3 has 15 amino acids. Germline-derived CDR1 and CDR2 are MNHNY and SVGAGI (reference sequence). The junction had 5 bases not matched to a gene; V was cut back by 5 bases and J by 1 base. CDR3 nucleotide sequence: TGTGCCAGCAGTAGACAGGGATGGTCTGGAAACACCATATATTTT. The encoded protein is CASSRQGWSGNTIYF.

The genes are TRBV6-5 and TRBJ1-6; TRBD1 is a possible D gene (6 bases). Between the trimmed V and J ends, which lost 6 bases and 9 bases, there was a span of 12 bases. The CDR3 spans 13 residues. Per germline, CDR1 MNHEY and CDR2 SVGAGI. CDR3 residues: CASRFTQGSPLHF. CDR3 DNA: TGTGCCAGCAGGTTCACACAGGGTTCACCCCTCCACTTT.

J is TRBJ2-7 and V is TRBV18, with D perhaps matching TRBD2 (6 bases). CDR3 length equals 17 residues. The germline V gene has CDR1 KGHSH and CDR2 LQKENI. The V end lost 1 base, the J end lost 2 bases, and 18 bases lay between the germline ends. CDR3 in amino acids: CASSPRSGGERPYEQYF. DNA of the CDR3: TGTGCCAGCTCACCACGGTCCGGCGGGGAGAGGCCCTACGAGCAGTACTTC. The variable domain in full, with the rest retrieved from reference TRBV18 and TRBJ2-7, is NAGVMQNPRHLVRRRGQEARLRCSPMKGHSHVYWYRQLPEEGLKFMVYLQKENIIDESGMPKERFSAEFPKEGPSILRIQQVVRGDSAAYFCASSPRSGGERPYEQYFGPGTRLTVT.

This chain joins TRBV2 and TRBJ1-1; TRBD1 aligns across 8 bases. The germline V gene encodes CDR1 SNHLY and CDR2 FYNNEI. The CDR3 has 15 amino acids. V lost 7 bases to trimming and J lost 6 bases; unmatched junction nucleotides: 13. The CDR3 protein is CASTSIQGVSAEAFF. The CDR3 DNA reads as TGTGCCAGCACTTCGATACAGGGGGTTAGCGCTGAAGCTTTCTTT.

The chain combines TRBV19 with TRBJ1-5; D may be TRBD1 (5 bases). The germline gives CDR1 LNHDA, CDR2 SQIVND (reference sequence). There are 16 residues in the CDR3. Trimming took 6 bases from V and 2 from J, leaving 17 bases between them. This CDR3 reads CASRFREELGNQPQHF. CDR3 bases: TGTGCCAGTAGGTTCAGGGAGGAGTTGGGCAATCAGCCCCAGCATTTT.

The chain joins TRBV13 to TRBJ2-3; TRBD1 matches 7 bases. V shed 5 bases and J 2 bases; nucleotides not matched to a gene: 4. Germline values: CDR1 PRHDT, CDR2 FYEKMQ (reference sequence). The CDR3 has 14 amino acids. In nucleotides, the CDR3 is TGTGCCAGCAGCCCGGGACAGTTCACAGATACGCAGTATTTT. Protein sequence: CASSPGQFTDTQYF.

The V and J genes are TRBV5-4 and TRBJ2-5, with TRBD1 matching 7 bases. CDR3 length equals 15 residues. From germline, CDR1 is SGHNT and CDR2 YYREEE (reference sequence). Trimming cost V 4 bases and J 2 bases; bases outside gene matches: 8. The CDR3 DNA sequence: TGTGCCAGCAGCCCGCCGGGACAGAGGCAAGAGACCCAGTACTTC. Translated: CASSPPGQRQETQYF.

V usage is TRBV19 and J usage is TRBJ2-7, with TRBD1 identical over 9 bases. Germline CDR1 reads LNHDA; CDR2 reads SQIVND (reference sequence). The CDR3 has 15 amino acids. The ends lost 5 bases at V and 5 bases at J; junction bases unmatched: 10. In DNA form, the CDR3 reads TGTGCCAGTAGTGGCTTTCACAGGGGGCTGAACGAGCAGTACTTC. This encodes CASSGFHRGLNEQYF.

V usage is TRBV28 and J usage is TRBJ1-1; 7 bases match TRBD1. Germline-derived CDR1 and CDR2 are MDHEN and SYDVKM. The junction had 19 bases not matched to a gene; V was cut back by 5 bases and J by 10 bases. The CDR3 spans 16 residues. CDR3 sequence: CASSLDAFDRESGAFF. In nucleotides, the CDR3 is TGTGCCAGCAGTCTAGATGCCTTCGACAGGGAATCTGGAGCTTTCTTT.

The chain links TRBV7-6 to TRBJ1-1; TRBD1 matches at 8 bases. Trimming at V came to 5 bases and at J to 3 bases, leaving 5 bases not matched to a gene. The CDR3 loop spans 14 amino acids. The germline gives CDR1 SGHVS, CDR2 FNYEAQ. In DNA form, the CDR3 reads TGTGCCAGCAGCCAACAACAGGGGGACACTGAAGCTTTCTTT. This sequence encodes CASSQQQGDTEAFF.

This sequence joins TRBV5-4 and TRBJ2-3; D is unresolved. The V and J ends lost 1 base and 5 bases respectively, with 17 bases between them. The CDR3 is 16 amino acids. The germline CDR1 and CDR2 sequences are SGHNT and YYREEE (reference sequence). Here the CDR3 DNA reads TGTGCCAGCAGCTTGTTCTGGAGTTCCGCTATAGATACGCAGTATTTT. Its protein is CASSLFWSSAIDTQYF.

This clone has only a few counts. The rearrangement uses TRBV5-6 and TRBJ2-7; the D gene is possibly TRBD2 (5 bases). Trimming cost V 4 bases and J 7 bases, with 21 bases left between them. CDR3 length: 15 amino acids. In germline, CDR1 is SGHDT, CDR2 YYEEEE. This chain's CDR3 is CASSPAERKTLEQYF. Written as DNA, the CDR3 is TGTGCCAGCAGCCCTGCGGAGCGGAAGACTTTAGAGCAGTACTTC.

As to this clone: A read error may account for a junction end that differs from germline. This chain connects TRBV2 to TRBJ1-2; possibly TRBD1 for D (5 bases). There are 13 residues in the CDR3. Germline values: CDR1 SNHLY, CDR2 FYNNEI. CDR3 protein: CASRLPGLYGYTF. The DNA for the CDR3 is TGTGCTAGCAGACTACCGGGACTTTATGGCTACACCTTC.

The chain is built from TRBV18 and TRBJ2-7; TRBD2 agrees at 8 bases. The germline V gene encodes CDR1 KGHSH and CDR2 LQKENI. This CDR3 has 15 amino acids. Trimming at V came to 0 bases and at J to 6 bases, leaving 7 bases not matched to a gene. The CDR3 loop is CASSPPSTSVSEQYF. As DNA, the CDR3 is TGTGCCAGCTCACCACCGTCGACTAGCGTTAGCGAGCAGTACTTC.

The J gene is TRBJ2-7, the V gene TRBV19; perhaps TRBD2 as D (6 bases). Per the germline V gene, CDR1 is LNHDA and CDR2 is SQIVND (reference sequence). V shed 3 bases and J shed 0 bases, with 12 bases lying between them. This CDR3 has 15 amino acids. The CDR3 DNA reads as TGTGCCAGTAGTATCGGCGGGATGGGCTCCTACGAGCAGTACTTC. Its translation is CASSIGGMGSYEQYF.

The gene calls are TRBV4-1 and TRBJ2-2, with D uncertain. The CDR3 extends over 14 amino acids. The germline V and J ends were trimmed by 7 bases and 5 bases, with 14 bases remaining between them. Looked up from germline, CDR1 is MGHRA and CDR2 is YSYEKL. CDR3 residues: CASKQDSFTGELFF. Here the CDR3 DNA reads TGCGCCAGCAAGCAAGATAGCTTTACCGGGGAGCTGTTTTTT.

V usage is TRBV6-5 and J usage is TRBJ1-5; D might be TRBD1 (6 bases). V lost 5 bases and J lost 3, with 11 bases in between. Germline lookup yields CDR1 MNHEY and CDR2 SVGAGI. This CDR3 comprises 14 residues. The CDR3 DNA sequence: TGTGCCAGCAGTCCGACAGGTACCAATCAGCCCCAGCATTTT. This gives the protein CASSPTGTNQPQHF.

The chain carries TRBV2 and TRBJ1-6; 9 bases are a match to TRBD1. There are 14 residues in the CDR3. The V and J ends lost 8 bases and 10 bases, in that order; junction bases with no gene match: 9. Per the germline V gene, CDR1 is SNHLY and CDR2 is FYNNEI. The CDR3 region is CASGLGQGKSPLHF. As DNA, the CDR3 is TGTGCCAGCGGATTGGGACAGGGAAAATCACCCCTCCACTTT.